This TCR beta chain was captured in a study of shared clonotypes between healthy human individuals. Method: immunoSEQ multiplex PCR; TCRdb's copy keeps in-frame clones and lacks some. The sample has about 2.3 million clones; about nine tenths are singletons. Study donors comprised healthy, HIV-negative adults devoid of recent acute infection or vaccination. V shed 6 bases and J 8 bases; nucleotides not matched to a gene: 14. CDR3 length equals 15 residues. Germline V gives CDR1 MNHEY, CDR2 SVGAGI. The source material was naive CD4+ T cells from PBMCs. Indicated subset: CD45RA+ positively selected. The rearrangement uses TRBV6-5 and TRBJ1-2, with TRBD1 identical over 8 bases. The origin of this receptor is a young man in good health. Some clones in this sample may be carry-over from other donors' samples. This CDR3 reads CASRGPTGEGGGYTF. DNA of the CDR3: TGTGCCAGCAGGGGTCCGACAGGGGAAGGGGGAGGCTACACCTTC.